Listed below are T cell receptor beta chains from one sample, sequenced in a study of T-cell reconstitution after alpha-beta-depleted transplantation in children. MiXCR, applied by TCRdb to the PCR reads, yields one record per CDR3 protein. The sample includes hundreds of thousands of distinct CDR3 sequences, around 16% of them seen just once. Sample: PBMCs from the stem cell graft donor, taken from the stem cell graft. Receptors originate from a human donor who donated a stem cell graft to a child with acute myeloid leukemia. CDR3s include the opening cysteine and the closing phenylalanine or tryptophan. The D gene is left open where the match is weak. Some rows mark clone size as missing; the rest say once, few, many or name a class of expanded clone.

DNA: TGTGCCAGCAGCTTCGGGAGTTCGGTCCAAGAGACCCAGTACTTC; CDR3: CASSFGSSVQETQYF; V: TRBV11-2; D: .; size: .; J: TRBJ2-5
DNA: TGCAGTGCTAGGTCTTTTCGGGACTCGGACTACAATGAGCAGTTCTTC; CDR3: CSARSFRDSDYNEQFF; V: TRBV20-1; D: .; size: many; J: TRBJ2-1
DNA: TGCAGTGCTAGCACCCTCAGGGGGGACACAGATACGCAGTATTTT; CDR3: CSASTLRGDTDTQYF; V: TRBV20-1; D: .; size: many; J: TRBJ2-3
DNA: TGTGCCAGCAGCTTAGACTATCGGCGGCCAGATACGCAGTATTTT; CDR3: CASSLDYRRPDTQYF; V: TRBV7-2; D: .; size: few; J: TRBJ2-3
DNA: TGTGCCAGCACCCTTTTAGCCATTACCGGGACAGGCTACAATGAGCAGTTCTTC; CDR3: CASTLLAITGTGYNEQFF; V: TRBV6-1; D: TRBD1; size: .; J: TRBJ2-1
DNA: TGTGCCAGCAGCTTTCCTTCTTCCGGGGAGCTGTTTTTT; CDR3: CASSFPSSGELFF; V: TRBV7-9; D: .; size: few; J: TRBJ2-2
DNA: TGTGCCAGCAGCTTAAGTAGGAAGGGGGGGAGCACTGAAGCTTTCTTT; CDR3: CASSLSRKGGSTEAFF; V: TRBV7-9; D: .; size: .; J: TRBJ1-1
DNA: TGTGCCAGCAGCTCTACACCCCGGGACAGCTCCTACAATGAGCAGTTCTTC; CDR3: CASSSTPRDSSYNEQFF; V: TRBV7-2; D: TRBD1; size: many; J: TRBJ2-1
DNA: TGTGCCAGCAGCTTTCGCCGGGACAGGGGGACTGAAGCTTTCTTT; CDR3: CASSFRRDRGTEAFF; V: TRBV7-9; D: TRBD1; size: few; J: TRBJ1-1
DNA: TGTGCCAGCAGCCCGACCAGGACAGGGATGACAGATACGCAGTATTTT; CDR3: CASSPTRTGMTDTQYF; V: TRBV7-9; D: TRBD1; size: .; J: TRBJ2-3
DNA: TGTGCCAGCAGTTTAAGAAGGAAGGGTACGCAGTATTTT; CDR3: CASSLRRKGTQYF; V: TRBV12-3/TRBV12-4; D: .; size: .; J: TRBJ2-3
DNA: TGTGCCATCAGTGAGTCCGGGACAGACACAGATACGCAGTATTTT; CDR3: CAISESGTDTDTQYF; V: TRBV10-3; D: TRBD1; size: many; J: TRBJ2-3
DNA: TGTGCCAGCAGTTTCAGGACCACTGAAGCTTTCTTT; CDR3: CASSFRTTEAFF; V: TRBV12-3/TRBV12-4; D: .; size: few; J: TRBJ1-1
DNA: TGTGCCAGCAGCCAAGATCACCAAGAGACCCAGTACTTC; CDR3: CASSQDHQETQYF; V: TRBV3-1; D: .; size: .; J: TRBJ2-5
DNA: TGCAGCGTTGAAAGAGGGCCTAATTCCTACGAGCAGTACTTC; CDR3: CSVERGPNSYEQYF; V: TRBV29-1; D: .; size: many; J: TRBJ2-7
DNA: TGTGCCAGCAGTTTAGAGGGCCTCCGGGGAGATGTAACCGGGGAGCTGTTTTTT; CDR3: CASSLEGLRGDVTGELFF; V: TRBV12-3/TRBV12-4; D: .; size: .; J: TRBJ2-2
DNA: TGTGCCAGTCAGGGCGATAGCTATGGCTACACCTTC; CDR3: CASQGDSYGYTF; V: TRBV25-1; D: .; size: many; J: TRBJ1-2
DNA: TGTGCCAGCAGCCCCCGGGGAGGGTATACCTATGAGCAGTTCTTC; CDR3: CASSPRGGYTYEQFF; V: TRBV7-6; D: TRBD2; size: few; J: TRBJ2-1
DNA: TGTGCCATCAGTGAGGCGGGGTCCAATGAGCAGTTCTTC; CDR3: CAISEAGSNEQFF; V: TRBV10-3; D: .; size: many; J: TRBJ2-1
DNA: TGCAGTGCTAGAGATTACGCCGGGACTAGCGGGGGGACCTCCTACAATGAGCAGTTCTTC; CDR3: CSARDYAGTSGGTSYNEQFF; V: TRBV20-1; D: TRBD2; size: many; J: TRBJ2-1
DNA: TGTGCCAGCAGTTTTACCGGGACAGGGATCACAGATACGCAGTATTTT; CDR3: CASSFTGTGITDTQYF; V: TRBV12-3/TRBV12-4; D: TRBD1; size: many; J: TRBJ2-3
DNA: TGTGCCAGTACTGCTGGGGCCAACGTCCTGACTTTC; CDR3: CASTAGANVLTF; V: TRBV19; D: .; size: .; J: TRBJ2-6
DNA: TGTGCCAGCATCAGGGACGGTAATTCACCCCTCCACTTT; CDR3: CASIRDGNSPLHF; V: TRBV7-9; D: .; size: few; J: TRBJ1-6
DNA: TGTGCCAGCAAACAGGGGGCGGGAGGGGATACGCAGTATTTT; CDR3: CASKQGAGGDTQYF; V: TRBV27; D: .; size: .; J: TRBJ2-3
DNA: TGTGCCAGCAGCTTAAAGCCTTCTATAGCCTACGAGCAGTACTTC; CDR3: CASSLKPSIAYEQYF; V: TRBV7-2; D: .; size: few; J: TRBJ2-7
DNA: TGTGCCAGCAGCCGAATGACTAGCGGGGCCTACGAGCAGTACTTC; CDR3: CASSRMTSGAYEQYF; V: TRBV7-2; D: TRBD2; size: .; J: TRBJ2-7
DNA: TGCAGTGCTAGAGAGTGGGGTAATCAGCCCCAGCATTTT; CDR3: CSAREWGNQPQHF; V: TRBV20-1; D: .; size: many; J: TRBJ1-5
DNA: TGCGCCAGCAGCTTCGGACGGACAGGGCCCACTGAAGCTTTCTTT; CDR3: CASSFGRTGPTEAFF; V: TRBV5-1; D: TRBD1; size: few; J: TRBJ1-1
DNA: TGCGCCAGCAGCTTGGGGGGGGCTTTGAACTACGAGCAGTACTTC; CDR3: CASSLGGALNYEQYF; V: TRBV5-1; D: .; size: few; J: TRBJ2-7
DNA: TGTGCCAGCAGCCTCCTGGCTGGGGGTATGAGTGAAAAACTGTTTTTT; CDR3: CASSLLAGGMSEKLFF; V: TRBV7-9; D: .; size: once; J: TRBJ1-4
DNA: TGTGCCAGCACCCCCTGGGGGATGAACACTGAAGCTTTCTTT; CDR3: CASTPWGMNTEAFF; V: TRBV7-2; D: .; size: many; J: TRBJ1-1
DNA: TGTGCCAGCAGTGAATCCTCGTCTAGCAATCAGCCCCAGCATTTT; CDR3: CASSESSSSNQPQHF; V: TRBV6-1; D: .; size: .; J: TRBJ1-5